This T cell receptor (beta chain) derives from a study of blood T cell repertoires in COVID-19. Looking at the study overall: The United States, Italy and Spain provided the acute and convalescent COVID-19 samples.

Germline trimming cut 4 bases from V and 0 bases from J; bases unmatched to any gene: 1. Germline lookup yields CDR1 KGHDR and CDR2 SFDVKD. The CDR3 has 16 residues. Assay used: immunoSEQ multiplex PCR; TCRdb lists only in-frame clones, some missing. The sample lists 30,000 to 45,000 clones; under 90% were seen once. Sequenced: peripheral blood. This receptor was identified in a man in his sixties or seventies with acute or convalescent COVID-19. The chain joins TRBV24-1 to TRBJ2-1; TRBD2 matches at 11 bases. Here the CDR3 DNA reads TGTGCCACCAGTGAAACTAGCGGGAGCTCCTACAATGAGCAGTTCTTC. It codes for CATSETSGSSYNEQFF.